These 14 T cell receptor beta chains came from one sample sequenced in a study of cytomegalovirus exposure and HLA in healthy donors. A multiplex PCR was run with 60 Vbeta primers and 13 Jbeta primers. Using immunoSEQ multiplex PCR, the repertoire was profiled, and TCRdb retains in-frame clones only, with some absent. This sample has about 150,000 clones, with roughly 80% found just once. Sequenced sample: PBMCs. The receptors here all came from a man aged 30-40 years in good health and CMV-seropositive.

J is TRBJ1-1 and V is TRBV5-5; D not certain. Trimming took off 1 base at V and 5 bases at J, with 21 bases between the two ends. The CDR3 consists of 17 residues. CDR1 is SGHKS and CDR2 is YYEKEE in the germline V gene (reference sequence). Here the CDR3 reads CASSLILPTGVGTEAFF. The CDR3 nucleotides are TGTGCCAGCAGCTTGATTCTCCCTACGGGAGTGGGAACTGAAGCTTTCTTT.

The rearrangement uses TRBV11-3 and TRBJ2-1; 10 bases fit TRBD2. The CDR3 has 14 residues. The J segment lost 4 bases and the V segment lost 5 bases, leaving 2 bases of the junction unmatched. Germline V gene data show CDR1 as SGHNT and CDR2 as YENEEA. The CDR3 DNA follows: TGTGCCAGCAGCGCGGGACTAGCGTACAATGAGCAGTTCTTC. Its protein is CASSAGLAYNEQFF. Combining the CDR3 with reference TRBV11-3 and TRBJ2-1 gives the whole variable domain EAGVVQSPRYKIIEKKQPVAFWCNPISGHNTLYWYLQNLGQGPELLIRYENEEAVDDSQLPKDRFSAERLKGVDSTLKIQPAELGDSAVYLCASSAGLAYNEQFFGPGTRLTVL.

The V gene is TRBV27, the J gene TRBJ1-2; D possibly corresponds to TRBD1 (5 bases). The CDR3 is 13 amino acids. The ends were cut back, 6 bases at V and 7 bases at J, with 15 bases in the middle. In germline, CDR1 is MNHEY, CDR2 SMNVEV (reference sequence). The CDR3 sequence is CASSTGQSRGYTF. The CDR3 DNA sequence: TGTGCCAGCAGCACCGGACAATCGCGTGGCTACACCTTC.

This clone was counted a single time. The chain is built from TRBV21-1 and TRBJ1-5; the listed D gene, TRBD1, was not tested against the DNA. TRBV21-1 is marked as a pseudogene. CDR3 length equals 18 residues. The CDR3 region is CASSKEGGGTGTYQPQHF. The CDR3 DNA reads TGTGCCAGCAGCAAAGAGGGTGGGGGGACAGGGACCTATCAGCCCCAGCATTTT.

V and J are TRBV28 and TRBJ2-3, with 7 bases aligning to TRBD2. The CDR3 spans 14 residues. V trimming: 3 bases; J trimming: 1 base; junction bases outside the gene matches: 1. Germline V gene sequence: CDR1 MDHEN, CDR2 SYDVKM. The CDR3 bases are TGTGCCAGCAGTTTGGGGGGGGGCACAGATACGCAGTATTTT. It specifies CASSLGGGTDTQYF. The complete variable domain, with remaining parts taken from reference TRBV28 and TRBJ2-3, reads DVKVTQSSRYLVKRTGEKVFLECVQDMDHENMFWYRQDPGLGLRLIYFSYDVKMKEKGDIPEGYSVSREKKERFSLILESASTNQTSMYLCASSLGGGTDTQYFGPGTRLTVL.

The V call is TRBV10-2, the J call TRBJ2-1; 8 bases are shared with TRBD2. The CDR3 has 13 amino acids. Germline loops: CDR1 WSHSY, CDR2 SAAADI. Trimming removed 8 bases from V and 5 bases from J; junction bases left unmatched: 5. The CDR3 spells CASRLAPNNEQFF. CDR3 DNA sequence: TGCGCCAGCCGACTAGCGCCAAACAATGAGCAGTTCTTC.

The rearrangement joins TRBV14 to TRBJ1-2; 7 nucleotides match TRBD1. The length of the CDR3 is 15 residues. The J segment lost 4 bases and the V segment lost 5 bases, leaving 10 bases of the junction unmatched. Germline V gene lookup returns CDR1 SGHDN and CDR2 FVKESK. The CDR3 nucleotides read TGTGCCAGCAGCTCTCGACAGGGCTTACTCTATGGCTACACCTTC. As protein: CASSSRQGLLYGYTF. Supplemented by reference TRBV14 and TRBJ1-2, the full variable domain reads EAGVTQFPSHSVIEKGQTVTLRCDPISGHDNLYWYRRVMGKEIKFLLHFVKESKQDESGMPNNRFLAERTGGTYSTLKVQPAELEDSGVYFCASSSRQGLLYGYTFGSGTRLTVV.

The V call is TRBV9, the J call TRBJ2-3, with TRBD2 matching 10 bases. The germline V gene has CDR1 SGDLS and CDR2 YYNGEE. V lost 3 bases to trimming and J lost 9 bases; unmatched junction nucleotides: 10. This CDR3 region has 15 residues. The CDR3 here is CASSGALAGDVTQYF. The CDR3 nucleotides are TGTGCCAGCAGCGGAGCTCTAGCGGGAGACGTAACGCAGTATTTT.

The chain has TRBV28 and TRBJ1-5, with D possibly matching TRBD1 (5 bases). Germline V gene sequence: CDR1 MDHEN, CDR2 SYDVKM. This CDR3 is built from 13 residues. Trimming shortened V by 7 bases and J by 4 bases, and 11 bases separated the two germline ends. CDR3 sequence: CASTDNRNQPQHF. The CDR3 DNA sequence: TGTGCCAGCACTGACAACAGGAATCAGCCCCAGCATTTT.

The CDR3 region has the DNA TGTGCCAGCAGCGTAGCGACTCACTACAATGAGCAGTTCTTC. Encoded protein: CASSVATHYNEQFF. The V and J genes are TRBV9 and TRBJ2-1; D uncertain. The CDR3 runs to 14 residues. Germline V gene lookup returns CDR1 SGDLS and CDR2 YYNGEE. The V end was cut by 0 bases, the J end by 3 bases, with 7 bases between.

As to this clone: This sample includes further DNA sequences coding for the same CDR3. V usage is TRBV7-9 and J usage is TRBJ1-2; possibly TRBD1 for D (6 bases). The V end was cut by 3 bases, the J end by 2 bases, with 7 bases between. From germline, CDR1 is SEHNR and CDR2 FQNEAQ (reference sequence). This CDR3 region has 13 residues. The CDR3 spells CASSFGQNYGYTF. The CDR3 coding sequence is TGTGCCAGCAGCTTCGGACAGAACTATGGCTACACCTTC.

This chain joins TRBV27 and TRBJ2-7, with 7 bases that match TRBD1. Germline V gene lookup returns CDR1 MNHEY and CDR2 SMNVEV (reference sequence). The CDR3 spans 13 residues. The trim removed 8 bases at V and 6 bases at J, leaving 10 bases unmatched. This CDR3 is CASGRTGFSEQYF. The CDR3 nucleotides read TGTGCCAGCGGCCGGACAGGTTTCTCCGAGCAGTACTTC.

This clone was recorded only once. This chain uses TRBV6-6 with TRBJ2-2; D remains unclear. CDR1 and CDR2 from the germline V gene are MNHNY and SVGAGI (reference sequence). CDR3 length equals 11 residues. The V gene lost 4 bases and the J gene lost 7 bases, with 4 bases spanning the gap. The CDR3: CASSSGGELFF. The CDR3 nucleotides are TGTGCCAGCAGTTCCGGCGGGGAGCTGTTTTTT.

This clone has a handful of counts. The J gene is TRBJ1-1, the V gene TRBV18; 9 bases agree with TRBD1. CDR3 length: 15 residues. Trimming removed 2 bases from V and 2 bases from J; junction bases left unmatched: 3. Germline V CDR1 and CDR2: KGHSH, LQKENI. The CDR3 sequence: CASSPYTGGNTEAFF. The DNA of the CDR3 is TGTGCCAGCTCACCATACACAGGGGGCAACACTGAAGCTTTCTTT. Combining the CDR3 with reference TRBV18 and TRBJ1-1 gives the whole variable domain NAGVMQNPRHLVRRRGQEARLRCSPMKGHSHVYWYRQLPEEGLKFMVYLQKENIIDESGMPKERFSAEFPKEGPSILRIQQVVRGDSAAYFCASSPYTGGNTEAFFGQGTRLTVV.